A selection of T cell receptor beta chains follows, all from one sample in a study of T cell repertoires in cytomegalovirus infection. What these receptors recognize is not known. Using its own MiXCR run on the reads, TCRdb lists one record per CDR3 protein. The sample has about 740,000 distinct CDR3 sequences; roughly 30% are singletons. The material was cultured PBMCs, obtained from culture after CMV antigen stimulation. Every receptor here comes from a human donor in good health (CMV status not recorded). Some clones in this sample may be carry-over from other donors' samples. Each CDR3 is given with its conserved first and last residue. A D gene is named only where the DNA matches it firmly. Only part of the rows carry a size: once, few, many, or a class if the clone is expanded.

TRBJ2-5 | TRBV7-2 | . | few | CASSMGREETQYF | TGTGCCAGCAGCATGGGCAGGGAAGAGACCCAGTACTTC
TRBJ1-2 | TRBV7-8 | TRBD1 | few | CASSLAPTGGLNNYGYTF | TGTGCCAGCAGCTTGGCCCCGACAGGGGGTCTCAATAACTATGGCTACACCTTC
TRBJ2-5 | TRBV4-2 | TRBD2 | . | CASRLTSGGPQETQYF | TGTGCCTCCCGCCTAACTAGCGGGGGTCCCCAAGAGACCCAGTACTTC
TRBJ2-1 | TRBV10-3 | . | few | CAISERGDNEQFF | TGTGCCATCAGTGAGAGAGGGGACAATGAGCAGTTCTTC
TRBJ2-7 | TRBV20-1 | . | . | CSAYGLSSYEQYF | TGCAGTGCCTACGGGTTAAGCTCCTACGAGCAGTACTTC
TRBJ2-7 | TRBV7-8 | TRBD1 | . | CASSLTQGAYEQYF | TGTGCCAGCAGCTTGACACAGGGGGCCTACGAGCAGTACTTC
TRBJ1-5 | TRBV12-3/TRBV12-4 | . | . | CASSFFSGNQPQHF | TGTGCCAGCAGTTTCTTCTCTGGCAATCAGCCCCAGCATTTT
TRBJ1-5 | TRBV12-5 | TRBD1 | . | CATPVTGGASNQPQHF | TGTGCTACCCCGGTTACAGGGGGCGCGAGCAATCAGCCCCAGCATTTT
TRBJ2-1 | TRBV6-6 | . | . | CATRLLYRTIYNEQFF | TGTGCCACCAGGCTCCTGTACAGGACTATCTACAATGAGCAGTTCTTC
TRBJ2-6 | TRBV20-1 | . | . | CSASNLVTGANVLTF | TGCAGTGCTTCCAATTTGGTCACTGGGGCCAACGTCCTGACTTTC
TRBJ2-1 | TRBV7-2 | . | many | CASSFDGEQFF | TGTGCCAGCAGCTTCGACGGTGAGCAGTTCTTC
TRBJ2-1 | TRBV14 | TRBD2 | . | CASSPNVAGLSSYNEQFF | TGTGCCAGCAGTCCGAACGTAGCGGGGCTGAGCTCCTACAATGAGCAGTTCTTC
TRBJ2-1 | TRBV7-8 | TRBD2 | few | CASSPRNSGALRQFF | TGTGCCAGCAGCCCTCGGAATAGCGGGGCCCTAAGGCAGTTCTTC
TRBJ2-4 | TRBV4-1 | . | few | CASSRVAKNIQYF | TGCGCCAGCAGCAGGGTAGCCAAAAACATTCAGTACTTC
TRBJ2-2 | TRBV20-1 | . | . | CSARLQGTGELFF | TGCAGTGCTAGGCTTCAGGGAACCGGGGAGCTGTTTTTT
TRBJ2-2 | TRBV4-1 | TRBD2 | few | CATRGDPNTGELFF | TGTGCCACCCGGGGGGACCCCAACACCGGGGAGCTGTTTTTT
TRBJ2-3 | TRBV5-4 | . | . | CASSRRANPIDTQYF | TGTGCCAGCAGCCGAAGGGCGAATCCGATAGATACGCAGTATTTT
TRBJ2-5 | TRBV7-9 | . | . | CASKEDKDAETQYF | TGTGCCAGCAAGGAGGACAAGGACGCGGAGACCCAGTACTTC
TRBJ2-3 | TRBV4-1 | TRBD2 | few | CASSQGRGGRTDTQYF | TGCGCCAGCAGCCAAGGGCGGGGGGGCCGGACAGATACGCAGTATTTT
TRBJ2-5 | TRBV12-5 | . | . | CASGLGTVLPGETQYF | TGTGCTAGTGGTTTGGGGACGGTCCTCCCGGGAGAGACCCAGTACTTC
TRBJ2-6 | TRBV7-8 | . | . | CASSLGRYGANVLTF | TGTGCCAGCAGCTTAGGCCGGTATGGGGCCAACGTCCTGACTTTC
TRBJ1-5 | TRBV6-5 | . | . | CASSYSPGGAGQPQHF | TGTGCCAGCAGTTACTCGCCCGGGGGCGCAGGGCAGCCCCAGCATTTT
TRBJ2-3 | TRBV6-5 | . | . | CASSYGGVGTDTQYF | TGTGCCAGCAGTTACGGCGGGGTGGGCACAGATACGCAGTATTTT
TRBJ1-4 | TRBV7-9 | TRBD1 | . | CASSQRTGWGLFF | TGTGCCAGCAGCCAAAGGACAGGATGGGGACTGTTTTTT
TRBJ2-7 | TRBV7-9 | TRBD2 | few | CASSLYLAGVYEQYF | TGTGCCAGCAGCTTATATCTAGCGGGAGTGTACGAGCAGTACTTC
TRBJ1-5 | TRBV6-2/TRBV6-3 | . | . | CATGKPQHF | TGTGCCACCGGAAAGCCCCAGCATTTT
TRBJ2-2 | TRBV6-5 | TRBD1 | few | CASSSTGGFTGELFF | TGTGCCAGCAGTTCGACAGGGGGCTTCACCGGGGAGCTGTTTTTT
TRBJ2-1 | TRBV20-1 | . | . | CSARDGTKPYYNEQFF | TGCAGTGCTAGAGACGGGACCAAACCATATTACAATGAGCAGTTCTTC
TRBJ1-1 | TRBV12-3/TRBV12-4 | TRBD1 | . | CASSHGRGLVNTEAFF | TGTGCCAGCAGCCACGGGAGGGGGCTAGTGAACACTGAAGCTTTCTTT
TRBJ2-3 | TRBV6-1 | . | . | CASGTADTQYF | TGTGCCAGCGGTACAGCAGATACGCAGTATTTT
TRBJ2-3 | TRBV6-4 | . | . | CASSYMDSDTQYF | TGTGCCAGCAGTTACATGGACAGCGATACGCAGTATTTT
TRBJ1-1 | TRBV7-6 | . | . | CASRKNPRDTEAFF | TGTGCCAGCAGGAAAAACCCGCGGGACACTGAAGCTTTCTTT